Many counts were recorded for the clone carrying this T cell receptor (beta chain). The antigen is not known. The germline gives CDR1 LGHNA, CDR2 YSLEER. The CDR3 length is 14 residues. Trimming at V came to 0 bases and at J to 3 bases, leaving 1 base not matched to a gene. This record belongs to a study of response to subunit inactivated influenza vaccine. Study-wide findings and caveats: Every seasonal influenza vaccination brings in few new T cells, the authors suggested.

Using its own MiXCR run on the RT-PCR reads, TCRdb lists one record per CDR3 protein. Among some 500,000 distinct CDR3 sequences listed, around 25% were seen once. The sequencing here drew on CD4+ T cells sorted from PBMCs, taken more than 4 days after vaccination. J is TRBJ2-7 and V is TRBV4-3; 8 bases are shared with TRBD1. The receptor's source is a man between 50 and 59 years old who received an inactivated influenza vaccine. This chain's CDR3 is CASSQDRGLYEQYF. The CDR3 nucleotides are TGCGCCAGCAGCCAAGACAGGGGGCTCTACGAGCAGTACTTC.